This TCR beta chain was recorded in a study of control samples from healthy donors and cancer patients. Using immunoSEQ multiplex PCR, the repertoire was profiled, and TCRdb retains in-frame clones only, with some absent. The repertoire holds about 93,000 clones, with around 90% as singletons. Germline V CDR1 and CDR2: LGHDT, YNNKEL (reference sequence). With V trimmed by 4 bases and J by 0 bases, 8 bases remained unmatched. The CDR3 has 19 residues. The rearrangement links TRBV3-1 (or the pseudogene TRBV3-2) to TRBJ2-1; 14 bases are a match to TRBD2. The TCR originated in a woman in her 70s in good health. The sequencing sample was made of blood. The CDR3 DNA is TGTGCCAGCAGCCTAAGGACTAGCGGGGGGCCGAGCTCCTACAATGAGCAGTTCTTC. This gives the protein CASSLRTSGGPSSYNEQFF.